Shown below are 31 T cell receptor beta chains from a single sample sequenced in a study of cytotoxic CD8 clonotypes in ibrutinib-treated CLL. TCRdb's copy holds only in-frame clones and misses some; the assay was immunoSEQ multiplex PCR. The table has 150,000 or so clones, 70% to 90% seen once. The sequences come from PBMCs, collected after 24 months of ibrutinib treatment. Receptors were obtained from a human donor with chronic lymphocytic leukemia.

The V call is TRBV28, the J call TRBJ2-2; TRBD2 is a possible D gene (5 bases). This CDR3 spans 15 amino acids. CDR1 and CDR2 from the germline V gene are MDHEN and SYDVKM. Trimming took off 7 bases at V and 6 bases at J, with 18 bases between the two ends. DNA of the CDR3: TGTGCCAGCAAGGACTCTTCCCAAATTTCCGGGGAGCTGTTTTTT. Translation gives CASKDSSQISGELFF. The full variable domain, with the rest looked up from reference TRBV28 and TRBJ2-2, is DVKVTQSSRYLVKRTGEKVFLECVQDMDHENMFWYRQDPGLGLRLIYFSYDVKMKEKGDIPEGYSVSREKKERFSLILESASTNQTSMYLCASKDSSQISGELFFGEGSRLTVL.

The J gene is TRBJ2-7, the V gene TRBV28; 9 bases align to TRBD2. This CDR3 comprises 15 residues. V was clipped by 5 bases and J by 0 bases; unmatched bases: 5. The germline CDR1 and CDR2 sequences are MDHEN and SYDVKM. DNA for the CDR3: TGTGCCAGCAGTCCAGCGGGGGGAAGCTCCTACGAGCAGTACTTC. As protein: CASSPAGGSSYEQYF. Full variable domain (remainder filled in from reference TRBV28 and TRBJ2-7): DVKVTQSSRYLVKRTGEKVFLECVQDMDHENMFWYRQDPGLGLRLIYFSYDVKMKEKGDIPEGYSVSREKKERFSLILESASTNQTSMYLCASSPAGGSSYEQYFGPGTRLTVT.

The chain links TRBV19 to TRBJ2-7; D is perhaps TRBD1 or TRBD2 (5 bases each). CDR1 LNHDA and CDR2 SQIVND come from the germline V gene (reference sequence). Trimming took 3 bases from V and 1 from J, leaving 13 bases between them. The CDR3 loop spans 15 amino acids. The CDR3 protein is CASSIHRDGSYEQYF. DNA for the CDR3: TGTGCCAGTAGTATTCACCGGGACGGTTCCTACGAGCAGTACTTC.

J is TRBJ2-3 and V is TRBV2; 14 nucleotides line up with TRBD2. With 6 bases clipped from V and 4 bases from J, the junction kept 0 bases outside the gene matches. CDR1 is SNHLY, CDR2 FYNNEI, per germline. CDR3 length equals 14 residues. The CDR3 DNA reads TGTGCCAGCAGGGGACTAGCGGGAGCAGATACGCAGTATTTT. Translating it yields CASRGLAGADTQYF.

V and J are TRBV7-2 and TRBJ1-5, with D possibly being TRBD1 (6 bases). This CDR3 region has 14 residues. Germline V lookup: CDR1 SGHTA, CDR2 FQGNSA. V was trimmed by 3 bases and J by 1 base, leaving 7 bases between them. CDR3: CASSLDRSNQPQHF. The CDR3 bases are TGTGCCAGCAGCTTGGACAGAAGCAATCAGCCCCAGCATTTT. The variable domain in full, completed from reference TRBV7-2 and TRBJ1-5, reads GAGVSQSPSNKVTEKGKDVELRCDPISGHTALYWYRQSLGQGLEFLIYFQGNSAPDKSGLPSDRFSAERTGGSVSTLTIQRTQQEDSAVYLCASSLDRSNQPQHFGDGTRLSIL.

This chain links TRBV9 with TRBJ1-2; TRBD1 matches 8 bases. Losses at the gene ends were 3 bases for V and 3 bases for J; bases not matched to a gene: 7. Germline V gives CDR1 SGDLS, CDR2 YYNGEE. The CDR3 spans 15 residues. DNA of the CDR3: TGTGCCAGCAGCGAGACAAGACAGGGGCACTATGGCTACACCTTC. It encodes CASSETRQGHYGYTF.

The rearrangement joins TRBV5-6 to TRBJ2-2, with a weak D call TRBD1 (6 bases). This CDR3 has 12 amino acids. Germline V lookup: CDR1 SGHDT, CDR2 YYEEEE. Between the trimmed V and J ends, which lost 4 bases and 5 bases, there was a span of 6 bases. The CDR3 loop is CASSTGTGELFF. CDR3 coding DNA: TGTGCCAGCAGCACAGGGACCGGGGAGCTGTTTTTT.

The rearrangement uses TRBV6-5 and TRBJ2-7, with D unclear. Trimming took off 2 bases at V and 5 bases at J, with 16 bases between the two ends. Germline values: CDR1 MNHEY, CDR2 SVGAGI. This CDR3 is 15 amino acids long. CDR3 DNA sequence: TGTGCCAGCAGTTACCAAGTGTATCCTATCCACGAGCAGTACTTC. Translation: CASSYQVYPIHEQYF.

CDR3 DNA: TGTGCCAGTAGTATAATGGGGACAGGAGTGCATGGCTACACCTTC. Its translation is CASSIMGTGVHGYTF. The J gene is TRBJ1-2, the V gene TRBV19; TRBD1 matches 8 bases. Germline V lookup: CDR1 LNHDA, CDR2 SQIVND (reference sequence). The CDR3 has 15 amino acids. Unmatched junction bases numbered 8, after V lost 2 bases and J lost 6 bases.

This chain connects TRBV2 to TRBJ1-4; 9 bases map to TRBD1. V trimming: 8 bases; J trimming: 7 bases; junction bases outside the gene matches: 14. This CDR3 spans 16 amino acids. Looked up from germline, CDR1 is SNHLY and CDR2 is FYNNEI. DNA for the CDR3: TGTGCCAGCGGCGCAAGTGGGACAGGGAGGAGTGAAAAACTGTTTTTT. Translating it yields CASGASGTGRSEKLFF. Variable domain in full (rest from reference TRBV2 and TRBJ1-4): EPEVTQTPSHQVTQMGQEVILRCVPISNHLYFYWYRQILGQKVEFLVSFYNNEISEKSEIFDDQFSVERPDGSNFTLKIRSTKLEDSAMYFCASGASGTGRSEKLFFGSGTQLSVL.

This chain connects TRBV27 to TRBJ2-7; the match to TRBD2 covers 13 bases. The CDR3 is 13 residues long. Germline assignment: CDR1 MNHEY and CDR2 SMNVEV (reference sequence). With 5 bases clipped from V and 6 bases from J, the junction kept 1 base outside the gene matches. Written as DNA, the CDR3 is TGTGCCAGCAGTCGACTAGCGGGGGGCGAGCAGTACTTC. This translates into CASSRLAGGEQYF.

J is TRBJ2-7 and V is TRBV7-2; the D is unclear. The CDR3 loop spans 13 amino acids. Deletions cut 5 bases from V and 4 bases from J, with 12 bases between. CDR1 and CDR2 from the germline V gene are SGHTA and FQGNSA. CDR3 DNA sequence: TGTGCCAGCAGCCCCCACGCCCTATACGAGCAGTACTTC. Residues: CASSPHALYEQYF.

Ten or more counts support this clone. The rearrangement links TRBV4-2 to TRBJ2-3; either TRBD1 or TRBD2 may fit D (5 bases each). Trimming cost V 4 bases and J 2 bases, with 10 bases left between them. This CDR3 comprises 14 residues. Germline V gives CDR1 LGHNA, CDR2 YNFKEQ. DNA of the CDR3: TGTGCCAGCAGCCCGGGGACCTACACAGATACGCAGTATTTT. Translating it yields CASSPGTYTDTQYF.

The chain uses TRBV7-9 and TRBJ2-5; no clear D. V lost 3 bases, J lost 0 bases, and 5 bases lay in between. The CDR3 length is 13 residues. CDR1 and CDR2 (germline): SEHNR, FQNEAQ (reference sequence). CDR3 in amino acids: CASSFRHQETQYF. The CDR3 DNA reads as TGTGCCAGCAGCTTCAGGCACCAAGAGACCCAGTACTTC. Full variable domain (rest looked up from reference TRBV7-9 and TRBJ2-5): DTGVSQNPRHKITKRGQNVTFRCDPISEHNRLYWYRQTLGQGPEFLTYFQNEAQLEKSRLLSDRFSAERPKGSFSTLEIQRTEQGDSAMYLCASSFRHQETQYFGPGTRLLVL.

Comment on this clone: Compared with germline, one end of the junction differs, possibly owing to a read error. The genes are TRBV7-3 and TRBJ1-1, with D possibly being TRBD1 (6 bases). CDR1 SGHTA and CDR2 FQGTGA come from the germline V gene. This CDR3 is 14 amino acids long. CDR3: CASTLGGANTEAFF. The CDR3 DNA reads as TGTGCCAGCACCTTAGGGGGGGCCAACACTGAAGCTTTCTTT.

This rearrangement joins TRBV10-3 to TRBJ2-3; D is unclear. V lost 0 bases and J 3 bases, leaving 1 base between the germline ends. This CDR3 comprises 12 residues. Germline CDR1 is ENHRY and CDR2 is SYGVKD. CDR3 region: CAISESTDTQYF. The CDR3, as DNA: TGTGCCATCAGTGAGTCGACAGATACGCAGTATTTT.

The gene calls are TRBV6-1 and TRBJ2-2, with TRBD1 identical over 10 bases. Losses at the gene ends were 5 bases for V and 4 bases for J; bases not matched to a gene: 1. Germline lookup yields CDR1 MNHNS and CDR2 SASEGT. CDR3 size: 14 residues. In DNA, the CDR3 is TGTGCCAGCAGTAGGGACAGGGGCACCGGGGAGCTGTTTTTT. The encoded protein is CASSRDRGTGELFF.

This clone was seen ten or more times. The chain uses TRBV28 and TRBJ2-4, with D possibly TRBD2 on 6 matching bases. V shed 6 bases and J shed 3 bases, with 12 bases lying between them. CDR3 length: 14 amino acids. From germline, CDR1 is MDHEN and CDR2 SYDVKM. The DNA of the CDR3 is TGTGCCAGCAGCAGTAGGAGGGGCAAAAACATTCAGTACTTC. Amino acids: CASSSRRGKNIQYF. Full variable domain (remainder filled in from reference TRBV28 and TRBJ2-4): DVKVTQSSRYLVKRTGEKVFLECVQDMDHENMFWYRQDPGLGLRLIYFSYDVKMKEKGDIPEGYSVSREKKERFSLILESASTNQTSMYLCASSSRRGKNIQYFGAGTRLSVL.

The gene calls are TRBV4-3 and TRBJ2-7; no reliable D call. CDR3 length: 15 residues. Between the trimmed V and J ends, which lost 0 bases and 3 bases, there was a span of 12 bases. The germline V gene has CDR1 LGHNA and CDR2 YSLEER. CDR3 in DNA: TGCGCCAGCAGCCAAGATTTACTGTCACACTACGAGCAGTACTTC. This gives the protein CASSQDLLSHYEQYF.

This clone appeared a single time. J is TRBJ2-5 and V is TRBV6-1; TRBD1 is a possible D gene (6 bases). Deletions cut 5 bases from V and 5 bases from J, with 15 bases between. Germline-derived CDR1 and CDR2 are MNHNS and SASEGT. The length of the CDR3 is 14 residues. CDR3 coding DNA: TGTGCCAGCAGTCTCCCGCACAGGGTGGAGACCCAGTACTTC. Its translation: CASSLPHRVETQYF.

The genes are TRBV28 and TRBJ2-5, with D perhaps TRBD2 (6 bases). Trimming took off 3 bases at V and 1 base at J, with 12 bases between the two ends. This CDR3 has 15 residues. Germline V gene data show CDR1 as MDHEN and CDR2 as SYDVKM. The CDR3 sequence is CASSFSVEGQETQYF. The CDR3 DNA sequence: TGTGCCAGCAGTTTTTCGGTGGAGGGCCAAGAGACCCAGTACTTC.

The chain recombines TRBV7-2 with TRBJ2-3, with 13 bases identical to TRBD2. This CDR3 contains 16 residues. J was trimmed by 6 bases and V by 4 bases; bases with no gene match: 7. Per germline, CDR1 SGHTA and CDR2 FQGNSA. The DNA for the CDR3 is TGTGCCAGCAGCTACCGACTAGCGGGGGGATCGGATACGCAGTATTTT. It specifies CASSYRLAGGSDTQYF.

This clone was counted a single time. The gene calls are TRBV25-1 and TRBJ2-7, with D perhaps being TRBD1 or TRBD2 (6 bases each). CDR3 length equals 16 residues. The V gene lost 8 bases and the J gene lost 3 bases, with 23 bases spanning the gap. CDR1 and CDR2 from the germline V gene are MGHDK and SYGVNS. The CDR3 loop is CASAGGLGPTRYEQYF. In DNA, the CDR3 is TGTGCCAGCGCCGGGGGCCTCGGTCCCACCCGCTACGAGCAGTACTTC.

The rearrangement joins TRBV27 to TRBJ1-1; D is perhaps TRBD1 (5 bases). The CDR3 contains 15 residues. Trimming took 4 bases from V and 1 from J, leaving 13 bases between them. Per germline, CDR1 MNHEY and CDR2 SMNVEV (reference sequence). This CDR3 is CASSWGVGTNTEAFF. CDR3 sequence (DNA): TGTGCCAGCAGTTGGGGGGTGGGGACGAACACTGAAGCTTTCTTT.

DNA for the CDR3: TGTGCCAGCAACAGGGGGACAGTTCAGCCCCAGCATTTT. This encodes CASNRGTVQPQHF. The chain links TRBV28 to TRBJ1-5; TRBD1 matches 8 bases. The CDR3 is made up of 13 amino acids. Germline assignment: CDR1 MDHEN and CDR2 SYDVKM. The ends lost 7 bases at V and 6 bases at J; junction bases unmatched: 5.

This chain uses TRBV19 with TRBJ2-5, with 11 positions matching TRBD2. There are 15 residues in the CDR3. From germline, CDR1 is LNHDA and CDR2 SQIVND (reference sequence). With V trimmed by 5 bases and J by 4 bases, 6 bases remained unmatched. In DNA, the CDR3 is TGTGCCAGTAGTCCACTAGCGGGAGTACGAGAGACCCAGTACTTC. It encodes CASSPLAGVRETQYF.

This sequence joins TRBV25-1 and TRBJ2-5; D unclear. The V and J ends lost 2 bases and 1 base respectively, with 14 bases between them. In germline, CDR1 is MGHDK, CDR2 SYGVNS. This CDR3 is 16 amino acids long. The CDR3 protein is CASSEGRQTPQETQYF. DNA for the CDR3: TGTGCCAGCAGTGAAGGGCGGCAGACCCCCCAAGAGACCCAGTACTTC.

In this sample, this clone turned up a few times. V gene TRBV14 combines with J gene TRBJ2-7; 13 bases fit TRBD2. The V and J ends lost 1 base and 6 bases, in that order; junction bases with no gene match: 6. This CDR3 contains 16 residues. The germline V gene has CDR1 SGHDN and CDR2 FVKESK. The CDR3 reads CASSQGTSGGAGEQYF. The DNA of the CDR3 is TGTGCCAGCAGCCAAGGCACTAGCGGGGGGGCTGGCGAGCAGTACTTC.

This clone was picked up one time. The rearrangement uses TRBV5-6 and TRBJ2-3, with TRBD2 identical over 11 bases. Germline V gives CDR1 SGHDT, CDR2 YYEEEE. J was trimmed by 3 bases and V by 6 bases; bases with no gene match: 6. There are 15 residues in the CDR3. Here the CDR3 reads CASILSGGATDTQYF. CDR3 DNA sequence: TGTGCCAGCATCCTTAGCGGGGGGGCAACAGATACGCAGTATTTT.

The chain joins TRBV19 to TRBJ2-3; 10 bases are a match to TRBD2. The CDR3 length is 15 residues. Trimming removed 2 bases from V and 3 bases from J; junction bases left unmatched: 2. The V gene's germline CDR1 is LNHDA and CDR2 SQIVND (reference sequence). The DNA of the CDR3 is TGTGCCAGTAGTATATGGACTAGCGGTACAGATACGCAGTATTTT. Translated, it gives CASSIWTSGTDTQYF.

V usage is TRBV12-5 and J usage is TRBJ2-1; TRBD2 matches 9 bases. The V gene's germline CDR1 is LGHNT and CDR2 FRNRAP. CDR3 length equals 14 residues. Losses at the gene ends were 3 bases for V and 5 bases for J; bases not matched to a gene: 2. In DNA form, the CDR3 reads TGTGCTAGTGGTTTTTTAGCGGGAGACAATGAGCAGTTCTTC. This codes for CASGFLAGDNEQFF.